The 31 T cell receptor beta chains reported below all come from one sample, sequenced in a study of read filtering for tumor transcriptome and immune sequencing. Molecular barcoded adaptors covering alpha/delta and beta/gamma chains were used on roughly 400 ng RNA. TCRdb processed the reads anew with MiXCR; each CDR3 protein has one entry. The data show about 39,000 distinct CDR3 sequences, roughly an eighth seen once. The sequenced material came from a population of CD138-negative cells sorted from bone marrow. These receptors all come from a donor aged 40 or older with multiple myeloma.

This clonotype was observed at least ten times. This sequence joins TRBV3-1 and TRBJ2-2; 7 nucleotides match TRBD1. V was pared by 4 bases and J by 1 base, with 3 bases of the junction left unmatched. From germline, CDR1 is LGHDT and CDR2 YNNKEL (reference sequence). The CDR3 runs to 15 residues. CDR3 DNA sequence: TGTGCCAGCAGCCTCCGACAGGGGAACACCGGGGAGCTGTTTTTT. Protein sequence: CASSLRQGNTGELFF.

This clonotype came up many times. The rearrangement links TRBV7-9 to TRBJ1-5, with D possibly being TRBD1 (6 bases). V lost 5 bases to trimming and J lost 2 bases, with 10 bases between them. Germline V gives CDR1 SEHNR, CDR2 FQNEAQ (reference sequence). CDR3 length equals 14 residues. The CDR3 nucleotides are TGTGCCAGCAGCCCAGGACAGCGCAATCAGCCCCAGCATTTT. As protein: CASSPGQRNQPQHF.

The V gene is TRBV5-1, the J gene TRBJ2-6, with D possibly matching TRBD2 (5 bases). The CDR3 length is 16 residues. Germline V gene lookup returns CDR1 SGHRS and CDR2 YFSETQ. V was trimmed by 5 bases and J by 0 bases, leaving 12 bases between them. The CDR3 here is CASSRAGGSGANVLTF. CDR3 sequence (DNA): TGCGCCAGCAGTCGGGCAGGAGGCTCTGGGGCCAACGTCCTGACTTTC.

This clonotype was seen many times. This chain uses TRBV12-3 or TRBV12-4 with TRBJ2-1, with TRBD2 matching 12 bases. This CDR3 has 19 amino acids. V lost 1 base, J lost 8 bases, and 15 bases stayed unmatched. The CDR3 spells CASSLVGWSSGRARDEQFF. In DNA, the CDR3 is TGTGCCAGCAGTTTAGTTGGTTGGTCTAGCGGGAGGGCCAGGGATGAGCAGTTCTTC.

This clonotype showed up many times. This sequence joins TRBV7-9 and TRBJ2-2; D is perhaps TRBD1 (5 bases). The CDR3 extends over 13 amino acids. V lost 5 bases to trimming and J lost 4 bases, with 8 bases between them. CDR1 and CDR2 (germline): SEHNR, FQNEAQ (reference sequence). CDR3 nucleotide sequence: TGTGCCAGCAGCGGGGCCTTCACCGGGGAGCTGTTTTTT. Protein sequence: CASSGAFTGELFF.

Only a few counts were recorded for this clonotype. V gene TRBV5-5 combines with J gene TRBJ2-1; 13 bases match TRBD2. Losses at the gene ends were 5 bases for V and 9 bases for J; bases not matched to a gene: 8. CDR1 SGHKS and CDR2 YYEKEE come from the germline V gene (reference sequence). CDR3 size: 15 residues. The chain's CDR3 is CASRTGLAGRSEQFF. Written as DNA, the CDR3 is TGTGCCAGCAGAACGGGACTAGCGGGACGGAGTGAGCAGTTCTTC.

This clonotype has ten or more counts. CDR3 loop: CALKEGRYGYTF. CDR3 sequence (DNA): TGTGCCCTCAAGGAGGGGAGGTATGGCTACACCTTC. The chain carries TRBV28 and TRBJ1-2; D is perhaps TRBD1 (5 bases). The CDR3 has 12 amino acids. V lost 11 bases and J lost 5, with 15 bases in between. The V gene's germline CDR1 is MDHEN and CDR2 SYDVKM.

This clonotype was found many times. The genes are TRBV6-1 and TRBJ2-7, with TRBD2 matching 8 bases. CDR1 MNHNS and CDR2 SASEGT come from the germline V gene. V gave up 5 bases and J gave up 4 bases; unmatched junction bases: 4. CDR3 length: 13 amino acids. The CDR3 DNA reads as TGTGCCAGCAGTTTTGCGGGAGGTTACGAGCAGTACTTC. It codes for CASSFAGGYEQYF.

This clonotype was observed many times. This rearrangement joins TRBV12-3 or TRBV12-4 to TRBJ1-1; 7 bases are shared with TRBD1. This CDR3 is built from 15 residues. The trim removed 2 bases at V and 1 base at J, leaving 4 bases unmatched. This CDR3 is CASSLKAGGNTEAFF. DNA for the CDR3: TGTGCCAGCAGTTTAAAGGCAGGGGGGAACACTGAAGCTTTCTTT.

This clonotype occurred many times. The chain is built from TRBV21-1 and TRBJ2-3; the DNA was not compared with TRBD2, the D call given in the table. TRBV21-1 is classified as a pseudogene. This CDR3 comprises 16 residues. The CDR3 loop is CASRPTRTFPTDTQYF. The CDR3 nucleotides read TGTGCCAGCAGACCTACCAGGACTTTCCCCACAGATACGCAGTATTTT.

This clonotype was seen repeatedly, ten times or more. V gene TRBV3-1 combines with J gene TRBJ1-6, with unresolved D. The CDR3 sequence is 15 residues long. Germline CDR1 and CDR2: LGHDT and YNNKEL (reference sequence). V lost 1 base, J lost 7 bases, and 11 bases lay in between. CDR3 loop: CASSQGKGRNSPLHF. The CDR3 region has the DNA TGTGCCAGCAGCCAAGGAAAGGGCCGAAATTCACCCCTCCACTTT.

This clonotype was picked up many times. J is TRBJ2-7 and V is TRBV7-9; 7 positions agree with TRBD2. CDR1 is SEHNR and CDR2 is FQNEAQ in the germline V gene (reference sequence). This CDR3 is built from 15 residues. J lost 5 bases, V lost 2 bases, and 9 bases had no gene match. Here the CDR3 reads CASSLRGGSRDEQYF. The CDR3 DNA reads TGTGCCAGCAGCTTAAGGGGAGGGAGTCGCGACGAGCAGTACTTC.

In its sample, this clonotype was seen many times. J is TRBJ1-5 and V is TRBV6-5; D call uncertain. Germline V lookup: CDR1 MNHEY, CDR2 SVGAGI. Trimming removed 3 bases from V and 5 bases from J, with 8 bases in between. The CDR3 is 13 amino acids. The CDR3 region has the DNA TGTGCCAGCAGTTATGGGGTCCATCAGCCCCAGCATTTT. Encoded protein: CASSYGVHQPQHF.

This clonotype has a handful of counts. A much larger clone differs from this one at a single base, so this may be a read error. J is TRBJ1-1 and V is TRBV6-5; 7 bases match TRBD1. Germline assignment: CDR1 MNHEY and CDR2 SVGAGI. CDR3 length: 15 amino acids. This CDR3 is CASSYRQGVRSEALF. DNA of the CDR3: TGTGCCAGCAGTTACAGGCAGGGGGTAAGGTCTGAAGCTCTCTTT.

This sequence joins TRBV7-3 and TRBJ2-1; 7 positions match TRBD1. Germline lookup yields CDR1 SGHTA and CDR2 FQGTGA. CDR3 size: 14 residues. V trimming: 4 bases; J trimming: 9 bases; junction bases outside the gene matches: 9. For the CDR3, the DNA is TGTGCCAGCAGCTCGAGACAGGGTTTCGGTGAGCAGTTCTTC. Translating it yields CASSSRQGFGEQFF.

This clonotype was detected ten times or more. The chain couples TRBV5-1 to TRBJ2-7; D gene uncertain. Germline V lookup: CDR1 SGHRS, CDR2 YFSETQ. Trimming took off 3 bases at V and 1 base at J, with 11 bases between the two ends. The length of the CDR3 is 14 residues. The CDR3 reads CASSWAGVSYEQYF. The CDR3 coding sequence is TGCGCCAGCAGCTGGGCTGGGGTTTCCTACGAGCAGTACTTC.

This clonotype has only a few counts. A much larger clone is a single base away; this may be a read error. This sequence joins TRBV6-4 and TRBJ2-1, with 11 positions matching TRBD2. In germline, CDR1 is MRHNA, CDR2 SNTAGT. The CDR3 has 13 amino acids. The CDR3 nucleotides are TGTGCCAGCAGTACTAGCGGGGGCAATGAGCGGTTCTTC. Translation gives CASSTSGGNERFF.

Many counts were recorded for this clonotype. This chain joins TRBV5-1 and TRBJ2-7; tentative D call: TRBD2 (5 bases). The CDR3 is 13 residues long. The germline V gene has CDR1 SGHRS and CDR2 YFSETQ. Trimming took off 6 bases at V and 4 bases at J, with 14 bases between the two ends. The chain's CDR3 is CASNLGTGYEQYF. CDR3 nucleotide sequence: TGCGCCAGCAATCTCGGTACGGGGTACGAGCAGTACTTC.

This clonotype was recorded at least ten times. The chain uses TRBV5-1 and TRBJ2-1; D gene uncertain. The length of the CDR3 is 16 residues. CDR1 and CDR2 from the germline V gene are SGHRS and YFSETQ. V gave up 0 bases and J gave up 0 bases, with 10 bases separating them. The DNA of the CDR3 is TGCGCCAGCAGCTTGGAATCTAGAAACTCCTACAATGAGCAGTTCTTC. Its protein is CASSLESRNSYNEQFF.

This clonotype is deemed medium-sized. The V call is TRBV7-2, the J call TRBJ2-1; 8 nucleotides agree with TRBD2. The germline V gene has CDR1 SGHTA and CDR2 FQGNSA. V shed 3 bases, J shed 3 bases, and the junction held 4 bases outside the gene matches. The CDR3 length is 15 residues. The CDR3 DNA follows: TGTGCCAGCAGCTTCGTAGCGGGGAACTACAATGAGCAGTTCTTC. As protein: CASSFVAGNYNEQFF.

This clonotype occurred many times. The chain combines TRBV6-1 with TRBJ1-1, with 10 bases identical to TRBD1. The CDR3 extends over 18 amino acids. Per the germline V gene, CDR1 is MNHNS and CDR2 is SASEGT. The V and J ends lost 6 bases and 5 bases, in that order; junction bases with no gene match: 18. The CDR3 here is CASRGSPGDRGFRTEAFF. CDR3 nucleotide sequence: TGTGCCAGCAGGGGAAGTCCGGGGGACAGGGGATTTCGGACTGAAGCTTTCTTT.

This chain links TRBV10-3 with TRBJ2-1, with D unclear. The germline V gene has CDR1 ENHRY and CDR2 SYGVKD. Trimming stripped 1 base from V and 6 bases from J, with 4 bases between. This CDR3 has 12 amino acids. CDR3 bases: TGTGCCATCAGTGAGTTGTCCAATGAGCAGTTCTTC. Its protein product is CAISELSNEQFF.

Ten or more counts support this clonotype. The chain carries TRBV29-1 and TRBJ2-1; unclear D gene. Germline CDR1 SQVTM, CDR2 ANQGSEA. The length of the CDR3 is 15 residues. V lost 3 bases to trimming and J lost 0 bases, with 12 bases between them. The CDR3 region has the DNA TGCAGCGTTGATGGAGCTACGAGCTCCTACAATGAGCAGTTCTTC. Protein sequence: CSVDGATSSYNEQFF.

This clonotype was counted many times. The V and J genes are TRBV28 and TRBJ2-7; D is unresolved. Germline CDR1 and CDR2: MDHEN and SYDVKM. CDR3 length: 15 amino acids. V was shortened by 4 bases and J by 3 bases, with 16 bases between the two germline ends. The CDR3 DNA reads TGTGCCAGCAGTTCCTCAGATGTTACTCACTACGAGCAGTACTTC. Amino acids: CASSSSDVTHYEQYF.

With respect to this clonotype: The missing conserved phenylalanine or tryptophan at the end of this CDR3 makes a read error likely. The V call is TRBV6-6, the J call TRBJ2-5; no firm D call. The CDR3 contains 15 residues. The germline CDR1 and CDR2 sequences are MNHNY and SVGAGI (reference sequence). Trimming took off 4 bases at V and 1 base at J, with 13 bases between the two ends. The CDR3 nucleotides read TGTGCCAGCAGTTTGACCCCTGTTGGCCAAGAGACCCAGTACTCC. The encoded protein is CASSLTPVGQETQYS.

This clonotype was recorded many times. The V call is TRBV19, the J call TRBJ1-5; 7 nucleotides match TRBD1. Germline-derived CDR1 and CDR2 are LNHDA and SQIVND (reference sequence). There are 14 residues in the CDR3. J lost 7 bases, V lost 3 bases, and 6 bases had no gene match. For the CDR3, the DNA is TGTGCCAGTAGTATGGTGACAGGGTACCAGCCCCAGCATTTT. This translates into CASSMVTGYQPQHF.

This clonotype was picked up many times. V and J are TRBV11-2 and TRBJ1-1; 9 bases agree with TRBD1. V was pared by 5 bases and J by 5 bases, with 9 bases of the junction left unmatched. Germline lookup yields CDR1 SGHAT and CDR2 FQNNGV. There are 15 residues in the CDR3. Here the CDR3 reads CASSTRTGERTEAFF. The CDR3 coding sequence is TGTGCCAGCAGCACCCGGACAGGGGAAAGAACTGAAGCTTTCTTT.

On this clonotype: A far larger clone lies a single base away; this is likely a read error. The rearrangement uses TRBV5-1 and TRBJ1-4; 11 bases fit TRBD2. The DNA end is more similar to TRBJ2-3, so the J call may be wrong. This CDR3 spans 18 amino acids. Germline V gene sequence: CDR1 SGHRS, CDR2 YFSETQ. The CDR3 reads CASSPIPPSGGTTGTQYF. The DNA for the CDR3 is TGCGCCAGCAGCCCGATACCACCTAGCGGGGGGACCACAGGTACGCAGTATTTT.

CDR3 DNA: TGTGCCAGCAGCTTAGGAGGGATGGGAGAGCAGTTCTTC. Protein sequence: CASSLGGMGEQFF. The rearrangement uses TRBV11-2 and TRBJ2-1, with D possibly TRBD2 on 5 matching bases. Germline-derived CDR1 and CDR2 are SGHAT and FQNNGV. V lost 1 base and J lost 10, with 11 bases in between. The CDR3 covers 13 residues.

This clonotype has ten or more counts. The chain couples TRBV20-1 to TRBJ2-7, with 7 bases fitting TRBD1. Germline V gene lookup returns CDR1 DFQATT and CDR2 SNEGSKA (reference sequence). CDR3 size: 14 residues. V was clipped by 6 bases and J by 4 bases; unmatched bases: 12. CDR3 nucleotides: TGCAGTGCCGCTACCCGGGCCAGGGGGTACGAGCAGTACTTC. Amino acids: CSAATRARGYEQYF.

This clonotype was seen repeatedly, ten times or more. The chain carries TRBV6-2 or TRBV6-3 and TRBJ1-1; tentative D call: TRBD1 (5 bases). There are 15 residues in the CDR3. Germline CDR1 reads MNHEY; CDR2 reads SVGEGT. Trimming shortened V by 7 bases and J by 0 bases, and 15 bases separated the two germline ends. The CDR3 sequence is CASTGRGSVNTEAFF. CDR3 in DNA: TGTGCCAGCACCGGCCGGGGGTCGGTGAACACTGAAGCTTTCTTT.